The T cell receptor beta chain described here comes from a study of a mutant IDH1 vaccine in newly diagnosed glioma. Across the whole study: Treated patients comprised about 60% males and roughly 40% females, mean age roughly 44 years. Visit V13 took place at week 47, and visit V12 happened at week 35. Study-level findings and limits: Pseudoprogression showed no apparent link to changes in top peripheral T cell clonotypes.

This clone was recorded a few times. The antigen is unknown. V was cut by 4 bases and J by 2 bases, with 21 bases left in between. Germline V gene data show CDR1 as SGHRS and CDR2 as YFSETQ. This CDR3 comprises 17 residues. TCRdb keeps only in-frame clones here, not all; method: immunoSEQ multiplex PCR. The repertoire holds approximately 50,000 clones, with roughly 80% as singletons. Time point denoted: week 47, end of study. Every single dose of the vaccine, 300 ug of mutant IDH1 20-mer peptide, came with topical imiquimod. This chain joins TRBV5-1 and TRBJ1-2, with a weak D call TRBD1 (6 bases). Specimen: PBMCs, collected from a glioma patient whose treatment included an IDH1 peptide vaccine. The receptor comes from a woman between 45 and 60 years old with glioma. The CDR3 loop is CASSPYNPVRGNYGYTF. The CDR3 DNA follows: TGCGCCAGCAGCCCGTATAACCCGGTCAGGGGAAACTATGGCTACACCTTC.